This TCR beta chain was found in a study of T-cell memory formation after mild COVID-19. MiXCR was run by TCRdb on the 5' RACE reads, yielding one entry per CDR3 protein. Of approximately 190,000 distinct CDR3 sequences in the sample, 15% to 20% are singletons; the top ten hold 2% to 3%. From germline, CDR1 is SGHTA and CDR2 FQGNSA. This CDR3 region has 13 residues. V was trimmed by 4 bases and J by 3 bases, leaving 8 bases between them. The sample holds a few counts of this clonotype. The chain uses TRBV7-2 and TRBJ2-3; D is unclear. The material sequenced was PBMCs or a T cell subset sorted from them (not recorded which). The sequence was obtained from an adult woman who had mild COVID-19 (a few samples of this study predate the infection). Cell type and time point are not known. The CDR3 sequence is CASSSPRTDTQYF. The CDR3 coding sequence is TGTGCCAGCAGCTCCCCCCGAACAGATACGCAGTATTTT. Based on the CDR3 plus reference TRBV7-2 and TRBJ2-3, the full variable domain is GAGVSQSPSNKVTEKGKDVELRCDPISGHTALYWYRQSLGQGLEFLIYFQGNSAPDKSGLPSDRFSAERTGGSVSTLTIQRTQQEDSAVYLCASSSPRTDTQYFGPGTRLTVL.